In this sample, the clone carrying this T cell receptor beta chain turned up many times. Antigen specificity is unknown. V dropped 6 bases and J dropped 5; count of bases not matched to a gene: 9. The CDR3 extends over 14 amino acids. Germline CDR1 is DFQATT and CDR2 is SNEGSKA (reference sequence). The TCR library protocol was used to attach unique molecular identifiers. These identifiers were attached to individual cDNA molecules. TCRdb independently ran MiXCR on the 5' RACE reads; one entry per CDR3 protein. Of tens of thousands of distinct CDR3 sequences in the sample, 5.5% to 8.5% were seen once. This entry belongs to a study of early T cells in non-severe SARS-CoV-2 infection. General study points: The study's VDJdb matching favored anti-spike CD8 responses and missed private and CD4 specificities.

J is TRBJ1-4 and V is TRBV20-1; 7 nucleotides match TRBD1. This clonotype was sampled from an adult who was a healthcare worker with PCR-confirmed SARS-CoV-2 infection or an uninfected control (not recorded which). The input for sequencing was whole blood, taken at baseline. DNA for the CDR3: TGCAGTGCCCGACAGGGTAGGGGGAATGAAAAACTGTTTTTT. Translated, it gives CSARQGRGNEKLFF.